This TCR beta chain was profiled in a study of blood T cell repertoires in COVID-19. The ends lost 4 bases at V and 8 bases at J; junction bases unmatched: 11. This CDR3 comprises 16 residues. From germline, CDR1 is MNHEY and CDR2 SMNVEV (reference sequence). The table came from immunoSEQ multiplex PCR; TCRdb's copy has only in-frame clones and leaves some out. Altogether 400,000 or so clones are present, approximately 86% being singletons, with the ten largest covering 2% to 2.5%. The chain links TRBV27 to TRBJ2-1, with 10 bases lining up with TRBD2. This TCR derives from a middle-aged woman with acute COVID-19. Sequences were obtained from PBMCs or T cells enriched from blood (not recorded which). The CDR3 nucleotides read TGTGCCAGCAGTTCTTACCAGCGGGGGGGCAGGGATGAGCAGTTCTTC. This translates into CASSSYQRGGRDEQFF.